Presented here are 9 T cell receptor beta chains from one specimen sequenced in a study of tumor and adjacent non-tumor tissue in lung cancer. The template was RNA from unsorted bulk tissue. Three rounds of nested PCR, following a modified ARM-PCR protocol, produced the TCRbeta library. MiXCR was run by TCRdb on the multiplex PCR reads, yielding one entry per CDR3 protein. The data hold 200,000 to 250,000 distinct CDR3 sequences, with 71% observed a single time. Material: lung tumor tissue. These receptors all come from a man in his sixties with non-small cell lung cancer.

This clonotype was counted at least ten times. The chain couples TRBV11-2 to TRBJ2-3; 9 nucleotides line up with TRBD2. The trim removed 7 bases at V and 0 bases at J, leaving 11 bases unmatched. The CDR3 is 17 residues long. Germline V gives CDR1 SGHAT, CDR2 FQNNGV. The CDR3 region is CASKELAGASSTDTQYF. The CDR3 bases are TGTGCCAGCAAAGAGTTAGCGGGGGCTTCTAGCACAGATACGCAGTATTTT.

Remarks on this clonotype: A clone one base away is much larger, so this may be a read error. The chain's CDR3 is CASSYTASERAPYF. The DNA for the CDR3 is TGTGCCAGCAGTTACACGGCTAGCGAGAGGGCCCCGTACTTC. This chain links TRBV6-5 with TRBJ2-7, with D possibly matching TRBD2 (6 bases). The CDR3 loop spans 14 amino acids. In germline, CDR1 is MNHEY, CDR2 SVGAGI. V was cut by 2 bases and J by 12 bases, with 20 bases left in between.

In this sample, this clonotype turned up many times. The V and J genes are TRBV4-2 and TRBJ1-1; unclear D gene. Trimming cost V 2 bases and J 1 base, with 5 bases left between them. From germline, CDR1 is LGHNA and CDR2 YNFKEQ. The CDR3 covers 13 residues. Written as DNA, the CDR3 is TGTGCCAGCAGCCAACGGAAGAACACTGAAGCTTTCTTT. It is translated as CASSQRKNTEAFF.

J is TRBJ1-2 and V is TRBV12-3 or TRBV12-4; D unresolved. CDR3 size: 14 residues. Trimming stripped 2 bases from V and 5 bases from J, with 12 bases between. CDR3 sequence: CASSLNQFPYGYTF. The CDR3 coding sequence is TGTGCCAGCAGTTTAAATCAGTTTCCATATGGCTACACCTTC.

The V gene is TRBV5-1, the J gene TRBJ2-3, with a possible D match to TRBD2 (6 bases). Germline assignment: CDR1 SGHRS and CDR2 YFSETQ. CDR3 size: 16 residues. Trimming shortened V by 0 bases and J by 5 bases, and 16 bases separated the two germline ends. DNA for the CDR3: TGCGCCAGCAGCTTGGGACGGAGCCCAGCGGGAGATACGCAGTATTTT. Protein product: CASSLGRSPAGDTQYF.

To note about this clonotype: This clone may be a read error of a much larger clone one base away. Written as DNA, the CDR3 is TGTGCCAGCAGTTTAAGGATCTATTGGACAGGGTTCTACGAGCAGTACTTC. It encodes CASSLRIYWTGFYEQYF. The chain joins TRBV12-3 or TRBV12-4 to TRBJ2-7; the match to TRBD1 covers 8 bases. The CDR3 has 17 residues. V lost 2 bases to trimming and J lost 3 bases; unmatched junction nucleotides: 12.

V gene TRBV6-6 combines with J gene TRBJ1-4, with TRBD1 matching 10 bases. The ends lost 6 bases at V and 7 bases at J; junction bases unmatched: 5. The length of the CDR3 is 14 residues. CDR1 MNHNY and CDR2 SVGAGI come from the germline V gene (reference sequence). The CDR3, as DNA: TGTGCCAGCAGAGATGGGACAGGGGTTGAAAAACTGTTTTTT. Translated: CASRDGTGVEKLFF.

Only one count was recorded for this clonotype. Since the CDR3 does not end with the conserved phenylalanine or tryptophan, this likely comes from a read error. The chain combines TRBV11-2 with TRBJ2-7, with TRBD2 identical over 13 bases. From germline, CDR1 is SGHAT and CDR2 FQNNGV. The CDR3 loop spans 17 amino acids. CDR3 sequence reads: CTRSSVGLAGWGYEQYS. DNA of the CDR3: TGTACCAGGAGCTCCGTGGGACTAGCGGGGTGGGGCTACGAGCAGTACTCC.

The chain joins TRBV29-1 to TRBJ1-1, with a weak D call TRBD1 (6 bases). The V and J ends lost 7 bases and 4 bases respectively, with 19 bases between them. The CDR3 spans 14 residues. Germline assignment: CDR1 SQVTM and CDR2 ANQGSEA. The CDR3 spells CSANRELGLTEAFF. CDR3 in DNA: TGCAGCGCTAACAGGGAGCTTGGTCTCACTGAAGCTTTCTTT.